Listed here is a single T cell receptor beta chain. Clones were read by immunoSEQ multiplex PCR, and TCRdb kept only the in-frame ones, dropping some. The data contain 100,000 to 140,000 clones, around 93% of them singletons. The data stem from a study of T cell responses to AZD1222 COVID-19 vaccine. This CDR3 has 17 amino acids. CDR1 MGHRA and CDR2 YSYEKL come from the germline V gene. V shed 1 base and J shed 4 bases, with 16 bases lying between them. The TCR was taken from an adult who received the AZD1222 COVID-19 vaccine. The chain combines TRBV4-1 with TRBJ1-4; D may be TRBD1 (6 bases). Material: peripheral blood, obtained 28 days after the second AZD1222 dose. Here the CDR3 DNA reads TGCGCCAGCAGCCAAGCCCCCACAGGGTCCCTTAATGAAAAACTGTTTTTT. This codes for CASSQAPTGSLNEKLFF.